This T cell receptor (beta chain) is drawn from a study of T cell clonality in common variable immunodeficiency. General study results and limits: In common variable immunodeficiency, TCR beta chains reportedly carried fewer deletions and N-nucleotide insertions.

This clone was seen many times. Its cognate antigen is unknown. The CDR3 extends 3 residues past the end of the read, so its final part is completed from the germline J gene. Sequencing used immunoSEQ multiplex PCR; TCRdb keeps in-frame clones, though not all of them. The sample presents 15,000 to 20,000 clones, none singletons. The V and J ends lost 4 bases and 6 bases, in that order; junction bases with no gene match: 6. There are 15 residues in the CDR3. CDR1 and CDR2 from the germline V gene are SNHLY and FYNNEI. The sample was peripheral blood mononuclear cells. This chain links TRBV2 with TRBJ1-6; 7 bases map to TRBD1. The origin of this receptor is a human donor with common variable immunodeficiency. The covered CDR3 bases are TGTGCCAGCAGTGCCCCACAGGGGATTAATTCACCC. Protein: CASSAPQGINSP. The entire CDR3 is CASSAPQGINSPLHF. Drawing the rest from reference TRBV2 and TRBJ1-6, the complete variable domain is EPEVTQTPSHQVTQMGQEVILRCVPISNHLYFYWYRQILGQKVEFLVSFYNNEISEKSEIFDDQFSVERPDGSNFTLKIRSTKLEDSAMYFCASSAPQGINSPLHFGNGTRLTVT.